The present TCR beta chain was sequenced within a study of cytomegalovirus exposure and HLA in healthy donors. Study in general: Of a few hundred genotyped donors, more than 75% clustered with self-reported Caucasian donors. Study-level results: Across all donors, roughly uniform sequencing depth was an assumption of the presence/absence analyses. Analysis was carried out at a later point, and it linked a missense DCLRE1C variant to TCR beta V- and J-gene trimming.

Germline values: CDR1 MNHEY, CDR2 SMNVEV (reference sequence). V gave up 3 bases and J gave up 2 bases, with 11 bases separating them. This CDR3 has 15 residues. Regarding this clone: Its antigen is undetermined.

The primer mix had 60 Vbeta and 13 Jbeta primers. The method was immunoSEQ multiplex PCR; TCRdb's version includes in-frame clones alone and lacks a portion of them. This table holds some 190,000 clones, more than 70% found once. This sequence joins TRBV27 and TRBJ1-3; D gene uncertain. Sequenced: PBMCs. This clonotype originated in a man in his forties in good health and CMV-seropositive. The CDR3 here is CASSFSGLPGNTIYF. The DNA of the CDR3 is TGTGCCAGCAGTTTCAGCGGGTTACCTGGAAACACCATATATTTT.